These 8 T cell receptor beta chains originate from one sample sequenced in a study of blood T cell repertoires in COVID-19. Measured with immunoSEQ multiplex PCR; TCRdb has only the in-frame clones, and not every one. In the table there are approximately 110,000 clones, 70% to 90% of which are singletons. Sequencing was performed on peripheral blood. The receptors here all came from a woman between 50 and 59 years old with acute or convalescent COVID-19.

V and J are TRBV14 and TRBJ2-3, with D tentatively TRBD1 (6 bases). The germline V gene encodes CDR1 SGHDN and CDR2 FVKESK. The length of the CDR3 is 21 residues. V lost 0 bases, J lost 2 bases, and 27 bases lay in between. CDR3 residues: CASSQEGVAFLGTTFTDTQYF. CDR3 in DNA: TGTGCCAGCAGCCAAGAGGGGGTAGCATTTCTCGGGACAACCTTCACAGATACGCAGTATTTT.

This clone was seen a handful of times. The CDR3 is CASSDRKLLYGYTF. The CDR3 DNA reads as TGTGCCAGCAGTGACAGGAAACTTTTGTATGGCTACACCTTC. V is TRBV2 and J is TRBJ1-2, with D hard to call. This CDR3 has 14 amino acids. Trimming pared 3 bases from V and 5 bases from J, leaving 13 bases between. Germline V lookup: CDR1 SNHLY, CDR2 FYNNEI.

The CDR3 sequence is CATSRQGANEKLFF. DNA for the CDR3: TGTGCCACCAGCAGACAGGGGGCTAATGAAAAACTGTTTTTT. This chain joins TRBV15 and TRBJ1-4; 7 bases align to TRBD1. This CDR3 contains 14 residues. V was pared by 2 bases and J by 3 bases, with 0 bases of the junction left unmatched. In germline, CDR1 is LNHNV, CDR2 YYDKDF (reference sequence).

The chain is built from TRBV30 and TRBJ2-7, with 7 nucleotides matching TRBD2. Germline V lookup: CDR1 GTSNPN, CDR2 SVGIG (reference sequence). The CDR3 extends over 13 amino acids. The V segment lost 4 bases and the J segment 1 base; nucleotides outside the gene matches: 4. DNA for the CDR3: TGTGCCTGGACTTCCGGGGGGTCCTACGAGCAGTACTTC. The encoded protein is CAWTSGGSYEQYF.

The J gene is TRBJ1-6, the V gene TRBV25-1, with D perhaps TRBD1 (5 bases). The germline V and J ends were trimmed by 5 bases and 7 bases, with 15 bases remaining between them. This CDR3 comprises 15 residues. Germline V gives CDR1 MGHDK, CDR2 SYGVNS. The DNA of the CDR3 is TGTGCCAGCAGTCTAGACGGGGGAGGCAATTCACCCCTCCACTTT. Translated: CASSLDGGGNSPLHF.

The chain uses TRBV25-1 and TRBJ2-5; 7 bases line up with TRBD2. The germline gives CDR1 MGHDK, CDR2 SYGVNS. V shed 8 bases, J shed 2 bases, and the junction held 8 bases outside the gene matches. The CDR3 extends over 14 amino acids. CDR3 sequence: CASQWGGGQETQYF. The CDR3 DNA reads TGTGCCAGCCAGTGGGGGGGAGGGCAAGAGACCCAGTACTTC. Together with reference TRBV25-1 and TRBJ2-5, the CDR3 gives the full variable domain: EADIYQTPRYLVIGTGKKITLECSQTMGHDKMYWYQQDPGMELHLIHYSYGVNSTEKGDLSSESTVSRIRTEHFPLTLESARPSHTSQYLCASQWGGGQETQYFGPGTRLLVL.

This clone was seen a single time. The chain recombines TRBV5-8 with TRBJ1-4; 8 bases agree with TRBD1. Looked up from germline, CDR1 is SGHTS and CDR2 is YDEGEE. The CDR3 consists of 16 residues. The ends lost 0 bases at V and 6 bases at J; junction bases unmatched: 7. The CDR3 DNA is TGTGCCAGCAGCTTGGGACAGGGGACGGGGGATGAAAAACTGTTTTTT. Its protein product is CASSLGQGTGDEKLFF.

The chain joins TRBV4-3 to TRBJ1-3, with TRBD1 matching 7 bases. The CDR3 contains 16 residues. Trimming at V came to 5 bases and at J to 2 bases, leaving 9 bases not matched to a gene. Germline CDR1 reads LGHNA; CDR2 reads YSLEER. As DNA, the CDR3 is TGCGCCAGCAGCAACGTAGGGGACAGTGCTGGAAACACCATATATTTT. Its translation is CASSNVGDSAGNTIYF.